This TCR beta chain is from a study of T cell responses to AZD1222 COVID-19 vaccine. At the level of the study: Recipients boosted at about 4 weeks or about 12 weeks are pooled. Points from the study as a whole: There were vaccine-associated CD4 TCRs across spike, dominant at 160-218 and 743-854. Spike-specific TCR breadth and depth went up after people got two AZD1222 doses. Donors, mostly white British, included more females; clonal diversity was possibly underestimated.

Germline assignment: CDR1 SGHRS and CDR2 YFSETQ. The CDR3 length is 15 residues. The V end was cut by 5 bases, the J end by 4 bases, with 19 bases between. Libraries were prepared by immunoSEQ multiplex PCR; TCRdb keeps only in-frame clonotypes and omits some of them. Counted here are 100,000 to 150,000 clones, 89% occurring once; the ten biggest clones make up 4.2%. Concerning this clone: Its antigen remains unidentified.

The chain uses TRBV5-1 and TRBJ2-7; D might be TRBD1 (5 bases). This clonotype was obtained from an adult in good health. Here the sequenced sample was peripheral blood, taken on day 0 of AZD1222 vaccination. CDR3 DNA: TGCGCCAGCAGGCCATGGACACCACTAATATACGAGCAGTACTTC. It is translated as CASRPWTPLIYEQYF.